One sample yielded the 25 T cell receptor beta chains listed below, sequenced in a study of T cells in Graves' hyperthyroidism and ophthalmopathy. The CDR3 regions of TCR beta were amplified from RNA transcripts. The study used the HTBI primer set for a first-round RT-PCR of the TCR CDR3. Each CDR3 protein is one row after TCRdb ran MiXCR on the multiplex PCR reads. The repertoire holds about 420,000 distinct CDR3 sequences, approximately 14% seen once, with 5.3% in the top ten. The sample comprised blood. The origin of the receptors is a woman between 18 and 30 years old with Graves' hyperthyroidism.

The chain links TRBV7-9 to TRBJ1-1; D remains unclear. Trimming removed 1 base from V and 2 bases from J, with 11 bases in between. The CDR3 totals 15 residues. The V gene's germline CDR1 is SEHNR and CDR2 FQNEAQ (reference sequence). The CDR3 reads CASSLETGFNTEAFF. The DNA of the CDR3 is TGTGCCAGCAGCTTAGAAACGGGCTTTAACACTGAAGCTTTCTTT.

As to this clonotype: A junction boundary mismatches the germline segment, possibly from a read error. This chain links TRBV5-1 with TRBJ2-5; D call uncertain. The CDR3 length is 15 residues. Germline CDR1 reads SGHRS; CDR2 reads YFSETQ. The DNA for the CDR3 is TGCGCCAGCAGCTTGGAGGGCAGTTACCAAGGGACCCAGTACTTC. Amino acid sequence: CASSLEGSYQGTQYF.

Only a few counts were recorded for this clonotype. The chain couples TRBV11-3 to TRBJ2-2; the D gene could be TRBD1 or TRBD2 (5 bases each). The V and J ends lost 6 bases and 2 bases respectively, with 10 bases between them. The germline CDR1 and CDR2 sequences are SGHNT and YENEEA. CDR3 length: 14 amino acids. Written as DNA, the CDR3 is TGTGCCAGCAGACCGGGACCCAACACCGGGGAGCTGTTTTTT. Translation: CASRPGPNTGELFF.

The genes are TRBV7-2 and TRBJ1-5; D is undetermined. V was clipped by 0 bases and J by 6 bases, with 9 bases between them. The CDR3 loop spans 14 amino acids. Looked up from germline, CDR1 is SGHTA and CDR2 is FQGNSA. CDR3 sequence reads: CASSLAWAGQPQHF. CDR3 in DNA: TGTGCCAGCAGCTTAGCCTGGGCCGGTCAGCCCCAGCATTTT.

This chain links TRBV11-2 with TRBJ1-1; 7 bases agree with TRBD1. This CDR3 is built from 16 residues. V was pared by 4 bases and J by 1 base, with 9 bases of the junction left unmatched. Per the germline V gene, CDR1 is SGHAT and CDR2 is FQNNGV. CDR3 nucleotide sequence: TGTGCCAGCAGCTCAAGAGCACAGGGGTCGAACACTGAAGCTTTCTTT. Translated, it gives CASSSRAQGSNTEAFF.

This clonotype was recorded many times. This chain connects TRBV5-1 to TRBJ2-3; the match to TRBD2 covers 11 bases. Unmatched junction bases numbered 2, after V lost 2 bases and J lost 0 bases. This CDR3 contains 16 residues. Germline V CDR1 and CDR2: SGHRS, YFSETQ. The CDR3 region has the DNA TGCGCCAGCAGCTTCCGACTAGCGGGAAGCACAGATACGCAGTATTTT. Encoded protein: CASSFRLAGSTDTQYF.

As concerns this clonotype: The junction shows a germline mismatch at one end, possibly a read error. The rearrangement uses TRBV5-1 and TRBJ2-1; 10 bases align to TRBD1. This CDR3 spans 13 amino acids. Germline CDR1 and CDR2: SGHRS and YFSETQ. The CDR3, as DNA: TGCACCAGCAGCTTGGGACAGGGGAATGAGCAGTTCTTC. This codes for CTSSLGQGNEQFF.

This clonotype came up many times. The chain employs TRBV11-2 and TRBJ2-7; D might be TRBD1 or TRBD2, each matching 5 bases. The CDR3 spans 16 residues. Germline V CDR1 and CDR2: SGHAT, FQNNGV. V was pared by 4 bases and J by 3 bases, with 19 bases between. CDR3 bases: TGTGCCAGCAGCTCCGAGTACGGGACCGAGGTCTACGAGCAGTACTTC. It yields the protein CASSSEYGTEVYEQYF.

Ten or more counts support this clonotype. V usage is TRBV5-5 and J usage is TRBJ1-1; maybe TRBD1 (5 bases). Trimming removed 6 bases at V and 4 bases at J, with 19 bases between. CDR1 and CDR2 from the germline V gene are SGHKS and YYEKEE (reference sequence). The CDR3 loop spans 15 amino acids. The CDR3 spells CASTPPGTGGTEAFF. The CDR3, as DNA: TGTGCCAGCACCCCACCAGGGACGGGAGGCACTGAAGCTTTCTTT. The whole variable domain, filled in from reference TRBV5-5 and TRBJ1-1, reads DAGVTQSPTHLIKTRGQQVTLRCSPISGHKSVSWYQQVLGQGPQFIFQYYEKEERGRGNFPDRFSARQFPNYSSELNVNALLLGDSALYLCASTPPGTGGTEAFFGQGTRLTVV.

This clonotype was seen ten or more times. One end of the junction does not line up with germline, which may come from a read error. This chain's CDR3 is CASSIGSTDTQYF. The DNA of the CDR3 is TGTGCCAGCAGTATAGGAAGCACAGATACGCAGTATTTT. V and J are TRBV19 and TRBJ2-3; D ambiguous. The CDR3 runs 13 residues. CDR1 is LNHDA, CDR2 SQIVND, per germline (reference sequence). Full variable domain (missing parts from reference TRBV19 and TRBJ2-3): DGGITQSPKYLFRKEGQNVTLSCEQNLNHDAMYWYRQDPGQGLRLIYYSQIVNDFQKGDIAEGYSVSREKKESFPLTVTSAQKNPTAFYLCASSIGSTDTQYFGPGTRLTVL.

The table lists this clonotype with many counts. CDR3 sequence (DNA): TGTGCCAGCAGAACAGGGGGCAATCAGCCCCAGCATTTT. Its translation: CASRTGGNQPQHF. J is TRBJ1-5 and V is TRBV6-1; 7 bases fit TRBD1. Germline lookup yields CDR1 MNHNS and CDR2 SASEGT. This CDR3 has 13 residues. With V trimmed by 6 bases and J by 2 bases, 1 base remained unmatched.

This clonotype was counted only a few times. The chain recombines TRBV29-1 with TRBJ2-6; D unresolved. CDR1 and CDR2 from the germline V gene are SQVTM and ANQGSEA. The CDR3 totals 15 residues. V lost 4 bases, J lost 0 bases, and 10 bases lay in between. This CDR3 is CSVGPVSSGANVLTF. CDR3 in DNA: TGCAGCGTTGGGCCTGTTTCCTCTGGGGCCAACGTCCTGACTTTC.

This clonotype was picked up a small number of times. Just one base apart from a much larger clone, this may be a read error. The chain carries TRBV28 and TRBJ1-5, with TRBD1 as a possible D gene (5 bases). Trimming removed 1 base from V and 0 bases from J, with 10 bases in between. CDR1 and CDR2 from the germline V gene are MDHEN and SYDVKM. CDR3 size: 16 residues. CDR3 nucleotide sequence: TGTGCCAGCAGTTTATTGCGGGGCTCTAGCAATCAGCCCCAGCATTTT. Protein sequence: CASSLLRGSSNQPQHF.

This clonotype was recorded a few times. The CDR3 nucleotides are TGTGCCAGCAGTTTCGGACAGGGGACTTCACCCCTCCACTTT. Protein sequence: CASSFGQGTSPLHF. This sequence joins TRBV27 and TRBJ1-6; 9 bases line up with TRBD1. J lost 9 bases, V lost 3 bases, and 3 bases had no gene match. Germline V gives CDR1 MNHEY, CDR2 SMNVEV (reference sequence). CDR3 length: 14 residues.

The J gene is TRBJ2-2, the V gene TRBV7-9; a weak D match, TRBD1 (5 bases). The CDR3 has 13 residues. Trimming cost V 5 bases and J 7 bases, with 11 bases left between them. Germline V gene lookup returns CDR1 SEHNR and CDR2 FQNEAQ (reference sequence). The CDR3 DNA is TGTGCCAGCAGCGCGACAGTAGGCGGGGAGCTGTTTTTT. This encodes CASSATVGGELFF.

The gene calls are TRBV18 and TRBJ2-3, with a possible D match to TRBD2 (5 bases). V lost 2 bases, J lost 4 bases, and 16 bases lay in between. The CDR3 is 16 amino acids. From germline, CDR1 is KGHSH and CDR2 LQKENI. The CDR3 sequence: CASSPSIVLASDTQYF. The CDR3 nucleotides read TGTGCCAGCTCACCATCGATCGTGCTAGCCTCAGATACGCAGTATTTT.

Regarding this clonotype: With a much larger clone just one base away, this may be a read error. The chain carries TRBV11-2 and TRBJ1-6; TRBD1 is a possible D gene (5 bases). This CDR3 region has 17 residues. Per the germline V gene, CDR1 is SGHAT and CDR2 is FQNNGV. The CDR3 nucleotides are TGTGCCAGCAGCCCACATATCGACGAGGGGTATAATTCACCCATCCACTTT. It codes for CASSPHIDEGYNSPIHF.

The sample holds many counts of this clonotype. The chain links TRBV3-1 to TRBJ1-1; the match to TRBD1 covers 9 bases. Germline V gene data show CDR1 as LGHDT and CDR2 as YNNKEL (reference sequence). Trimming cost V 4 bases and J 0 bases; bases outside gene matches: 9. The CDR3 covers 17 residues. CDR3 nucleotides: TGTGCCAGCAGCCGGAACAGGGGGCGGTCGGTGAACACTGAAGCTTTCTTT. It encodes CASSRNRGRSVNTEAFF. The entire variable domain, with the rest obtained from reference TRBV3-1 and TRBJ1-1, is as follows: DTAVSQTPKYLVTQMGNDKSIKCEQNLGHDTMYWYKQDSKKFLKIMFSYNNKELIINETVPNRFSPKSPDKAHLNLHINSLELGDSAVYFCASSRNRGRSVNTEAFFGQGTRLTVV.

This clonotype showed up just a few times. This chain uses TRBV7-9 with TRBJ2-1, with 9 bases matching TRBD1. V shed 5 bases, J shed 9 bases, and the junction held 8 bases outside the gene matches. The CDR3 runs to 14 residues. Germline CDR1 and CDR2: SEHNR and FQNEAQ (reference sequence). CDR3 residues: CASSRRTGDVEQFF. The CDR3 DNA sequence: TGTGCCAGCAGCCGAAGGACAGGGGACGTTGAGCAGTTCTTC.

This clonotype was picked up a small number of times. The chain is built from TRBV2 and TRBJ2-2; no firm D call. The germline V gene encodes CDR1 SNHLY and CDR2 FYNNEI. V lost 1 base to trimming and J lost 6 bases, with 9 bases between them. The CDR3 is made up of 14 amino acids. In DNA form, the CDR3 reads TGTGCCAGCAGTGAAGATCTGGGTTCCGGGGAGCTGTTTTTT. Translation: CASSEDLGSGELFF.

This clonotype was seen many times. The V and J genes are TRBV20-1 and TRBJ2-3; 15 bases are a match to TRBD2. The CDR3 totals 17 residues. Looked up from germline, CDR1 is DFQATT and CDR2 is SNEGSKA (reference sequence). With 5 bases clipped from V and 3 bases from J, the junction kept 9 bases outside the gene matches. For the CDR3, the DNA is TGCAGTGCTCCAGGACTAGCGGGAGGGCTTATGACAGATACGCAGTATTTT. This encodes CSAPGLAGGLMTDTQYF.

Here the CDR3 DNA reads TGTGCCAGCTCTCTGCCGGGGAGGACTGAAGCTTTCTTT. It translates to CASSLPGRTEAFF. This chain uses TRBV28 with TRBJ1-1; D is undetermined. Germline CDR1 and CDR2: MDHEN and SYDVKM. This CDR3 is built from 13 residues. Deletions cut 8 bases from V and 5 bases from J, with 15 bases between. Full variable domain (missing parts from reference TRBV28 and TRBJ1-1): DVKVTQSSRYLVKRTGEKVFLECVQDMDHENMFWYRQDPGLGLRLIYFSYDVKMKEKGDIPEGYSVSREKKERFSLILESASTNQTSMYLCASSLPGRTEAFFGQGTRLTVV.

The sample holds a few counts of this clonotype. This chain joins TRBV29-1 and TRBJ1-2; 8 nucleotides agree with TRBD1. Germline CDR1 is SQVTM and CDR2 is ANQGSEA. Trimming removed 3 bases from V and 6 bases from J; junction bases left unmatched: 6. The CDR3 spans 13 residues. The CDR3 DNA sequence: TGCAGCGTTGACAAGAAGACAGGGGATGGCTACACCTTC. Encoded protein: CSVDKKTGDGYTF.

Many counts were recorded for this clonotype. The chain combines TRBV20-1 with TRBJ2-3; 10 nucleotides match TRBD1. CDR3 size: 13 residues. From germline, CDR1 is DFQATT and CDR2 SNEGSKA (reference sequence). V lost 5 bases and J lost 1; bases outside the gene matches: 0. The CDR3 is CSADRGRTDTQYF. In DNA form, the CDR3 reads TGCAGTGCTGACAGGGGGCGCACAGATACGCAGTATTTT.

Ten or more counts support this clonotype. The CDR3 reads CSATPSGYEQYF. The CDR3 DNA follows: TGCAGTGCCACACCTAGCGGCTACGAGCAGTACTTC. The chain carries TRBV20-1 and TRBJ2-7, with 7 positions matching TRBD2. V was clipped by 6 bases and J by 3 bases; unmatched bases: 5. CDR1 and CDR2 (germline): DFQATT, SNEGSKA (reference sequence). The CDR3 has 12 residues.